This T cell receptor (beta chain) comes out of a study of T cells in localized non-small cell lung cancer. Profiling relied on immunoSEQ multiplex PCR, and the TCRdb table lists in-frame clones only, not all of them. The table shows around 40,000 clones, with about 88% occurring only once. Germline V gene lookup returns CDR1 LNHDA and CDR2 SQIVND (reference sequence). The CDR3 spans 15 residues. Unmatched junction bases numbered 12, after V lost 6 bases and J lost 11 bases. The source material was peripheral blood, sampled before any cancer treatment. The clonotype comes from a woman aged 18-55 years with stage III lung adenocarcinoma. This chain uses TRBV19 with TRBJ1-6; 8 positions agree with TRBD1. CDR3 nucleotide sequence: TGTGCCAGTAGCCCGACAGGGGCCCGAGGGACACCCCTCCACTTT. It translates to CASSPTGARGTPLHF.